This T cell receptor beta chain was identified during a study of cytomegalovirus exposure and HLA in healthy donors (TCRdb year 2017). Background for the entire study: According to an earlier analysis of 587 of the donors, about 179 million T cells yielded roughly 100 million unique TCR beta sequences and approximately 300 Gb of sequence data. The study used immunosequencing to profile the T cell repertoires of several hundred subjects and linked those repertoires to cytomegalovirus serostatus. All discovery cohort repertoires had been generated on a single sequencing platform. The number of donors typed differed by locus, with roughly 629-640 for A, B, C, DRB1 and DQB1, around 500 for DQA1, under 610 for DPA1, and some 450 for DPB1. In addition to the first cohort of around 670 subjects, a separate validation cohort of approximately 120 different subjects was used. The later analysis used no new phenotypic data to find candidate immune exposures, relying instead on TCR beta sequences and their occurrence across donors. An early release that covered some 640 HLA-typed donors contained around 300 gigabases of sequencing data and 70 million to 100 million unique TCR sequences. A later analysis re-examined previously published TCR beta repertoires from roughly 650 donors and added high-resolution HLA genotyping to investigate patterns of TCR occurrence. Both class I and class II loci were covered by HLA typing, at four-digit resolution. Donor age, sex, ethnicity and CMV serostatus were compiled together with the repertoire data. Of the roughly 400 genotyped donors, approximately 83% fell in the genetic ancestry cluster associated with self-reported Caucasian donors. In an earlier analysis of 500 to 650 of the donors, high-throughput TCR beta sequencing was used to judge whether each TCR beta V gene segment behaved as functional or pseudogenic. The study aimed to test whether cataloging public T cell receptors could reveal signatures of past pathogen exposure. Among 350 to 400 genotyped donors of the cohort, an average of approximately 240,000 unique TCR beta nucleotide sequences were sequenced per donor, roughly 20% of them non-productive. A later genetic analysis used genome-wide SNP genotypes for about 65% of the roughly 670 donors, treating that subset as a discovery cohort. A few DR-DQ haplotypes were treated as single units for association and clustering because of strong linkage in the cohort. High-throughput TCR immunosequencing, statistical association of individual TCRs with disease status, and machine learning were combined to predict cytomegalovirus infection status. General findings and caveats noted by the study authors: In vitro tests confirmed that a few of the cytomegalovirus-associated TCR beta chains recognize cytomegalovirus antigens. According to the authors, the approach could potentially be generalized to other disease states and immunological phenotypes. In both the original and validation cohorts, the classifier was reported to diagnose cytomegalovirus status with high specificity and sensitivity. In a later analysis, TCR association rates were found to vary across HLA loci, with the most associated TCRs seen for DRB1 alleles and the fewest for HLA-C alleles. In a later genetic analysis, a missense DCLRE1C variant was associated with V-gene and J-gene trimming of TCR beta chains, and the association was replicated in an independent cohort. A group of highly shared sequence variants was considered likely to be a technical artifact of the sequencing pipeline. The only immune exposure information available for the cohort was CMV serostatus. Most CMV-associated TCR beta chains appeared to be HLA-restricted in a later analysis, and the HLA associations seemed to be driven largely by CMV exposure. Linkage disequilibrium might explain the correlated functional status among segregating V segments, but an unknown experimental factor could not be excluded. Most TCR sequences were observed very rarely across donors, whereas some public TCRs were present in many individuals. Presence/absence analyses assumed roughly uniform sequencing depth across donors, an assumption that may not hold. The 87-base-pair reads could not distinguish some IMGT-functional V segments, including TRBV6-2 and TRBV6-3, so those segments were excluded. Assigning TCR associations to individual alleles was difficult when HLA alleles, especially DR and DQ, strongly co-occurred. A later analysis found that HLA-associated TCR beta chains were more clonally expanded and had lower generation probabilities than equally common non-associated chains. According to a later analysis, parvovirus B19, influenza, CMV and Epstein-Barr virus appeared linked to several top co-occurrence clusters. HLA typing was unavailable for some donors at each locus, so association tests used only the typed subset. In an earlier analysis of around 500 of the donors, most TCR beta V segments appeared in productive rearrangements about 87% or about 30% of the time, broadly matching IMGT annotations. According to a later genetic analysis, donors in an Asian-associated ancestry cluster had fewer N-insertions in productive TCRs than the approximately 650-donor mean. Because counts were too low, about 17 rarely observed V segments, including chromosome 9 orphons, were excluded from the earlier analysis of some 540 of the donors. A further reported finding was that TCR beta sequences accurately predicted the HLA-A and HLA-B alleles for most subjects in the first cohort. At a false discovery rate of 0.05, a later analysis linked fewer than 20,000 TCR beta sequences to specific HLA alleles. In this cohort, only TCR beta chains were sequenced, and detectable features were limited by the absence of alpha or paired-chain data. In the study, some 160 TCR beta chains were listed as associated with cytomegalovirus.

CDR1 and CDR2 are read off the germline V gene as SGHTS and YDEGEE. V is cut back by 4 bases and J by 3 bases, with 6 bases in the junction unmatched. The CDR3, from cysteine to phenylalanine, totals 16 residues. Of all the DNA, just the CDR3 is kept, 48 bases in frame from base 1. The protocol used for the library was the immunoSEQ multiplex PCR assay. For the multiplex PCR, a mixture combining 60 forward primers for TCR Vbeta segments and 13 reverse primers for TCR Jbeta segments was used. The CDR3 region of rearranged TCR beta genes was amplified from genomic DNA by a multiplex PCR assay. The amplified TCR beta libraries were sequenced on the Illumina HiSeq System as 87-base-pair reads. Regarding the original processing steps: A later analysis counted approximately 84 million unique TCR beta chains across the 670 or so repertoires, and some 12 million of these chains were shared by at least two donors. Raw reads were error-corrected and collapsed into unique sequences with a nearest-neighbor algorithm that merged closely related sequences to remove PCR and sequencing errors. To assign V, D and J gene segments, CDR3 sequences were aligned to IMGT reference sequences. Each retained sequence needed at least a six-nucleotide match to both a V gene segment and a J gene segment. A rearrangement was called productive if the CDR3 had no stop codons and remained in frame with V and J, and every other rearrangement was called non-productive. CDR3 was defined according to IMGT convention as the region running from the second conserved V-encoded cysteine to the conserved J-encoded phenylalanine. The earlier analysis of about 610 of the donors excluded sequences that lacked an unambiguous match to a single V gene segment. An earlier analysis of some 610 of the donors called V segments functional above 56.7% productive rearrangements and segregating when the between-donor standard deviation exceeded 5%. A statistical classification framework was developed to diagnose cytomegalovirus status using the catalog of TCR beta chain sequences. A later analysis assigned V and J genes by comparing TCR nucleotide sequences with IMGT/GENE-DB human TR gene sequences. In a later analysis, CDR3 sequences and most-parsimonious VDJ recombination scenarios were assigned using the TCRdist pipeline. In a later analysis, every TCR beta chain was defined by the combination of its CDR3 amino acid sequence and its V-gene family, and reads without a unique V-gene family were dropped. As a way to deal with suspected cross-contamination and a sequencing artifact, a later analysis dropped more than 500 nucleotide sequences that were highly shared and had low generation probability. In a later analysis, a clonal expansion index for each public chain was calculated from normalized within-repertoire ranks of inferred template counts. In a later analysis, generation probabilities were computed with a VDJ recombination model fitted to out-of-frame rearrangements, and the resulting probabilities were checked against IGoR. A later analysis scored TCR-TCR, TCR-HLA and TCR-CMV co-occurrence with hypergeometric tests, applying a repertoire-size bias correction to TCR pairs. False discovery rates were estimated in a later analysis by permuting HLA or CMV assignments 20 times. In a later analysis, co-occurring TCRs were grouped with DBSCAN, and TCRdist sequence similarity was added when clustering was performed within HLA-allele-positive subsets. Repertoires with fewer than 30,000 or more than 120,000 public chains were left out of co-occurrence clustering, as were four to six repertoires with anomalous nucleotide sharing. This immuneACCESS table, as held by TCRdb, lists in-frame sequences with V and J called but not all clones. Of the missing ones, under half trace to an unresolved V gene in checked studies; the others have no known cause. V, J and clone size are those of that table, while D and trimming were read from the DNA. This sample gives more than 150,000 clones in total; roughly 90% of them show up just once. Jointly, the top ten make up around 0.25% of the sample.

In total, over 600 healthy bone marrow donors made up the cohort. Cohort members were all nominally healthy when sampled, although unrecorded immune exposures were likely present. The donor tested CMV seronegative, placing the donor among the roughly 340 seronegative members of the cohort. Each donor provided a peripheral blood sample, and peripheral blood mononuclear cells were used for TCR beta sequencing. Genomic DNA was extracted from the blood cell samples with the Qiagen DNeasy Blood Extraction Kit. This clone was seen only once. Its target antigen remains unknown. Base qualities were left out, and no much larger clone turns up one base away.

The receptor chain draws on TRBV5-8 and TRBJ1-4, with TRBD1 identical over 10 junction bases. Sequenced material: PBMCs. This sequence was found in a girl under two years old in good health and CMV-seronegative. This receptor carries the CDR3 CASSPGQGSSNEKLFF. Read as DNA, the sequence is TGTGCCAGCAGCCCGGGACAGGGGAGCTCTAATGAAAAACTGTTTTTT.